These 18 T cell receptor beta chains came from one sample sequenced in a study of T cells in narcolepsy. Assay used: immunoSEQ multiplex PCR; TCRdb lists only in-frame clones, some missing. The profile covers roughly 38,000 clones, with approximately 86% appearing a single time and roughly 1.6% taken by the ten largest. Specimen: CD45RA- memory CD4+ T cells from PBMCs. The origin of the receptors is a human donor with narcolepsy.

J is TRBJ2-2 and V is TRBV6-5; D tentatively fits TRBD1 or TRBD2 (5 bases each). This CDR3 is 15 amino acids long. Germline CDR1 MNHEY, CDR2 SVGAGI. The V end lost 6 bases, the J end lost 1 base, and 12 bases lay between the germline ends. The CDR3 loop is CASRPPGRNTGELFF. The DNA for the CDR3 is TGTGCCAGCAGGCCCCCGGGACGGAACACCGGGGAGCTGTTTTTT.

The chain is built from TRBV5-5 and TRBJ1-3, with D hard to call. V lost 2 bases and J lost 0, with 12 bases in between. The CDR3 extends over 16 amino acids. CDR1 SGHKS and CDR2 YYEKEE come from the germline V gene (reference sequence). CDR3 sequence (DNA): TGTGCCAGCAGCTTCAGGACGGGCGGCTCTGGAAACACCATATATTTT. This sequence encodes CASSFRTGGSGNTIYF.

This clone was seen more than once but under ten times. The rearrangement uses TRBV7-2 and TRBJ2-7, with no clear D. The germline V and J ends were trimmed by 6 bases and 4 bases, with 10 bases remaining between them. CDR3 size: 12 residues. CDR1 is SGHTA and CDR2 is FQGNSA in the germline V gene. The chain's CDR3 is CASRSLGYEQYF. The CDR3 DNA sequence: TGTGCCAGCAGATCCCTCGGATACGAGCAGTACTTC.

The V and J genes are TRBV9 and TRBJ1-6, with D perhaps matching TRBD1 (5 bases). The CDR3 is made up of 14 amino acids. V gave up 3 bases and J gave up 7 bases, with 11 bases separating them. In germline, CDR1 is SGDLS, CDR2 YYNGEE. The CDR3 protein is CASSAVGENSPLHF. The CDR3 DNA follows: TGTGCCAGCAGCGCGGTGGGGGAGAATTCACCCCTCCACTTT.

V and J are TRBV4-2 and TRBJ2-3; 9 nucleotides line up with TRBD2. The V segment lost 5 bases and the J segment 4 bases; nucleotides outside the gene matches: 7. CDR1 and CDR2 (germline): LGHNA, YNFKEQ. The CDR3 sequence is 15 residues long. The CDR3 is CASSSPKRGADTQYF. CDR3 nucleotides: TGTGCCAGCAGCTCCCCAAAGCGGGGGGCAGATACGCAGTATTTT.

V gene TRBV6-1 combines with J gene TRBJ1-2; 8 bases line up with TRBD1. The CDR3 has 16 residues. Trimming took 0 bases from V and 6 from J; bases not matched to a gene: 9. The germline V gene encodes CDR1 MNHNS and CDR2 SASEGT. The CDR3 bases are TGTGCCAGCAGTGAAGCGCTTACCGGACAGGGAGATGGCTACACCTTC. Translated: CASSEALTGQGDGYTF.

The chain uses TRBV11-2 and TRBJ2-1, with a possible D match to TRBD1 (6 bases). Germline CDR1 SGHAT, CDR2 FQNNGV. The ends were cut back, 5 bases at V and 10 bases at J, with 12 bases in the middle. The CDR3 consists of 12 residues. As DNA, the CDR3 is TGTGCCAGCAGCCCAGGGGTGTTCGAGCAGTTCTTC. It translates to CASSPGVFEQFF.

The count of this clone is one. The genes are TRBV27 and TRBJ1-3; D not resolved. This CDR3 has 14 amino acids. Trimming left V 0 bases short and J 4 bases short, with 7 bases between. Germline CDR1 MNHEY, CDR2 SMNVEV (reference sequence). CDR3 region: CASSLSGKGNTIYF. The CDR3 nucleotides are TGTGCCAGCAGTTTATCAGGGAAAGGAAACACCATATATTTT.

This sequence joins TRBV15 and TRBJ2-1; 7 bases match TRBD1. Germline loops: CDR1 LNHNV, CDR2 YYDKDF (reference sequence). The CDR3 spans 14 residues. Trimming took 8 bases from V and 2 from J; bases not matched to a gene: 6. The CDR3 spells CATSQGSTYNEQFF. CDR3 sequence (DNA): TGTGCCACCTCACAGGGGTCAACCTACAATGAGCAGTTCTTC. The whole variable domain, filled in from reference TRBV15 and TRBJ2-1, reads DAMVIQNPRYQVTQFGKPVTLSCSQTLNHNVMYWYQQKSSQAPKLLFHYYDKDFNNEADTPDNFQSRRPNTSFCFLDIRSPGLGDTAMYLCATSQGSTYNEQFFGPGTRLTVL.

This chain joins TRBV19 and TRBJ2-1; 9 nucleotides agree with TRBD2. With V trimmed by 6 bases and J by 8 bases, 11 bases remained unmatched. The germline CDR1 and CDR2 sequences are LNHDA and SQIVND (reference sequence). This CDR3 is built from 15 residues. The CDR3 nucleotides are TGTGCCAGTAGGCCGGGTTCGACTAGCGGAGATGAGCAGTTCTTC. Translated, it gives CASRPGSTSGDEQFF.

The V and J genes are TRBV9 and TRBJ2-3; 7 bases line up with TRBD1. CDR3 length: 18 residues. Germline V gene lookup returns CDR1 SGDLS and CDR2 YYNGEE. With 4 bases clipped from V and 5 bases from J, the junction kept 19 bases outside the gene matches. The CDR3 region is CASSPRHLSDRVEDTQYF. As DNA, the CDR3 is TGTGCCAGCAGCCCCCGGCACCTCTCTGACAGGGTGGAAGATACGCAGTATTTT.

This chain joins TRBV6-5 and TRBJ2-5, with no clear D. Germline lookup yields CDR1 MNHEY and CDR2 SVGAGI. The CDR3 length is 15 residues. Trimming shortened V by 6 bases and J by 0 bases, and 14 bases separated the two germline ends. DNA of the CDR3: TGTGCCAGCAGGGGTCGGCAGGCCCACCAAGAGACCCAGTACTTC. Translating gives CASRGRQAHQETQYF.

On this clone itself: Mismatch with germline at one junction end may stem from a read error. CDR3 loop: CASSSFSLAGEETQYF. The CDR3 nucleotides read TGTGCTAGCAGCTCCTTTTCGTTGGCGGGGGAAGAGACCCAGTACTTC. The chain uses TRBV7-7 and TRBJ2-5; 7 nucleotides match TRBD2. The CDR3 is 16 residues long. Looked up from germline, CDR1 is SSHAT and CDR2 is FNYEAQ (reference sequence).

The chain uses TRBV28 and TRBJ1-1; D unclear. The CDR3 spans 14 residues. V gave up 6 bases and J gave up 0 bases, with 11 bases separating them. Germline V gene data show CDR1 as MDHEN and CDR2 as SYDVKM. CDR3 protein: CASRPHVLNTEAFF. The CDR3 DNA is TGTGCCAGCAGGCCCCATGTTCTGAACACTGAAGCTTTCTTT.

The chain combines TRBV30 with TRBJ2-1; the match to TRBD2 covers 8 bases. After removal of 1 base from V and 5 bases from J, the junction contained 13 bases not matched to a gene. The CDR3 has 17 amino acids. Germline CDR1 reads GTSNPN; CDR2 reads SVGIG (reference sequence). CDR3 loop: CAWSGPGSGGIDNEQFF. The CDR3 DNA sequence: TGTGCCTGGAGTGGACCCGGGTCGGGGGGGATTGACAATGAGCAGTTCTTC.

J is TRBJ1-3 and V is TRBV28, with 10 bases lining up with TRBD1. This CDR3 comprises 17 residues. The J segment lost 1 base and the V segment lost 4 bases, leaving 7 bases of the junction unmatched. Germline V gene lookup returns CDR1 MDHEN and CDR2 SYDVKM. The CDR3 loop reads CASSSPPGQGSGNTIYF. DNA of the CDR3: TGTGCCAGCAGTTCCCCGCCGGGACAGGGGTCTGGAAACACCATATATTTT.

The CDR3, as DNA: TGCAGCGTTGCGCTAGCGGGGGGGACAAGTACCGGGGAGCTGTTTTTT. Translated, it gives CSVALAGGTSTGELFF. The chain carries TRBV29-1 and TRBJ2-2; 12 bases are shared with TRBD2. Germline loops: CDR1 SQVTM, CDR2 ANQGSEA. The CDR3 extends over 16 amino acids. V lost 4 bases to trimming and J lost 5 bases; unmatched junction nucleotides: 8.

The V and J genes are TRBV6-1 and TRBJ2-7; 7 bases map to TRBD1. The CDR3 has 12 amino acids. Germline V CDR1 and CDR2: MNHNS, SASEGT. The V and J ends lost 4 bases and 3 bases, in that order; junction bases with no gene match: 0. CDR3 region: CASSGDSYEQYF. Here the CDR3 DNA reads TGTGCCAGCAGTGGGGACAGCTACGAGCAGTACTTC.